This T cell receptor beta chain is from a study of blood T cell repertoires in COVID-19. Across the study: Donors in the United States, Italy and Spain gave samples during acute or convalescent COVID-19. From T cells, B-cell-depleted T cells, or PBMCs came the material, which was cDNA or gDNA.

In the authors' workflow: Reference gene primers were amplified, and this amplification served to estimate nucleated cell counts. The data were produced by immunoSEQ multiplex PCR, yet TCRdb's version contains in-frame clones alone and is incomplete. The DNA was the basis for D and trimming; V, J and clone size are from that table. The sample shows about 200,000 clones, 75% to 90% of them seen only once. The V and J ends lost 0 bases and 6 bases respectively, with 11 bases between them. Germline V CDR1 and CDR2: SGHDT, YYEEEE. The CDR3 is 14 residues long. This rearrangement joins TRBV5-6 to TRBJ2-3, with D perhaps TRBD2 (6 bases). This clonotype was sampled from a middle-aged man with acute or convalescent COVID-19. The source material was peripheral blood. CDR3 protein: CASSLVGSPDTQYF. As DNA, the CDR3 is TGTGCCAGCAGCTTGGTCGGGAGTCCTGATACGCAGTATTTT.